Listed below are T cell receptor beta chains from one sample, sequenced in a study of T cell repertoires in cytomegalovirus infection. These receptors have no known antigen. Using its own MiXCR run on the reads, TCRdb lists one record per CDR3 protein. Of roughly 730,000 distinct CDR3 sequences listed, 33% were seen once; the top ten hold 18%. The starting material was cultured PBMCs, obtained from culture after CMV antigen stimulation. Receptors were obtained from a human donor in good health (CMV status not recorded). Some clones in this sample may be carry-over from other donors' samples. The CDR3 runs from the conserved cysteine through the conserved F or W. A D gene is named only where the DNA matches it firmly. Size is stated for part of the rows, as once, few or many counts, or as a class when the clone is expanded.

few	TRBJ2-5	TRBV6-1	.	TGTGCCAGCAAACCTAGCCCCGATCCGCGGACCCAGTACTTC	CASKPSPDPRTQYF
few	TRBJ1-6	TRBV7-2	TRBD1	TGTGCCAGCAGCAACCGACAGGGGGCGGTATCCTATAATTCACCCCTCCACTTT	CASSNRQGAVSYNSPLHF
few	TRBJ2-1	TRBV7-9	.	TGTGCCAGCAGCTTAGGTCAGGCTAGCATCAATGAGCAGTTCTTC	CASSLGQASINEQFF
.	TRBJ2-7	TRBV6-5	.	TGTGCCAGTAGGACGGGTGAGGAGAATCAGTACTTC	CASRTGEENQYF
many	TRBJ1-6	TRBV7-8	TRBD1	TGTGCCAGCAGCTTAGAATCCAGGGGGCTTTCACCCCTCCACTTT	CASSLESRGLSPLHF
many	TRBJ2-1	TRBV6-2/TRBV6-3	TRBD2	TGTGCCAGCTGGAGGACTGGGCTAGCGGGGGGAAAGAGAAACAATGAGCAGTTCTTC	CASWRTGLAGGKRNNEQFF
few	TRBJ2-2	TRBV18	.	TGTGCCAGCTCACCAGGGGTTCCCGGGGAGCTGTTTTTT	CASSPGVPGELFF
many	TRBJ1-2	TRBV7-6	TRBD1	TGTGCCAGCAGCTCGATAAGACAGGGGAAAGGCTACACCTTC	CASSSIRQGKGYTF
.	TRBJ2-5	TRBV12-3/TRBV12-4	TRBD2	TGTGCCAGCAGTTGCATCGGGGGGTTCGGAGAGACCCAGTACTTC	CASSCIGGFGETQYF
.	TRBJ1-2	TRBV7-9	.	TGTGCCAGCAGCTTCAGCCAATGGGGCTACACCTTC	CASSFSQWGYTF
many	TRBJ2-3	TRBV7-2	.	TGTGCCAGCAGCTTACGGATTACAGATACGCAGTATTTT	CASSLRITDTQYF
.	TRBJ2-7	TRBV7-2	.	TGTGCCAGCAGCCCAAGACAGTTCCCTTACTCCTACGAGCAGTACTTC	CASSPRQFPYSYEQYF
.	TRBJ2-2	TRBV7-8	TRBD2	TGTGCCAGCAGCTTATTTGTGGGCGGGGGAAACACCGGGGAGCTGTTTTTT	CASSLFVGGGNTGELFF
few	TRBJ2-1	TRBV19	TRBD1	TGTGCCAGTATTGGGATTACGGACAGGGACAATGAGCAGTTCTTC	CASIGITDRDNEQFF
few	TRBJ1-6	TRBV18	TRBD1	TGTGCCAGCTCACCCAGATCGACAGGGACGAATTCACCCCTCCACTTT	CASSPRSTGTNSPLHF
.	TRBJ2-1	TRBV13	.	TGTGCCAGCAGCCCCCCCCTAGCCAATGAGCAGTTCTTC	CASSPPLANEQFF
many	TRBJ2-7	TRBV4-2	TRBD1	TGTGCCAGCAGCCAAGGGCCGACAGGGGGAGAGCAGTACTTC	CASSQGPTGGEQYF
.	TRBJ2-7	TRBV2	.	TGTGCCAGCTTCTCCGGGACGCTCGAATCCTACGAGCAGTACTTC	CASFSGTLESYEQYF
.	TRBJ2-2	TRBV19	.	TGTGCCAGTAGTATTTCCCCACGTAACGGGGAGCTGTTTTTT	CASSISPRNGELFF
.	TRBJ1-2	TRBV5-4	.	TGTGCCAGCAGCTTGGGGGGGACACTACGTAACTATGGCTACACCTTC	CASSLGGTLRNYGYTF
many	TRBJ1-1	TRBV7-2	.	TGTGCCAGCAGCTTCAAGGGTCCCTCGCGGAACACTGAAGCTTTCTTT	CASSFKGPSRNTEAFF
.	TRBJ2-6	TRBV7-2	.	TGTGCCAGCACCACGAAAAGATCTGGGGCCAACGTCCTGACTTTC	CASTTKRSGANVLTF
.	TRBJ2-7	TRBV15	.	TGTGCCACCAGGGCGTCCAAGAGCTCCTACGAGCAGTACTTC	CATRASKSSYEQYF
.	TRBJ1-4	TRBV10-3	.	TGTGCCATCAGACCAGAAGCAACTAATGAAAAACTGTTTTTT	CAIRPEATNEKLFF
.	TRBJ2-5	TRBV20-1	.	TGCAGTGCTCTCTCTAGGGGGGGCTTGGAGACCCAGTACTTC	CSALSRGGLETQYF
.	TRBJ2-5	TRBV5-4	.	TGTGCCAGCAGCGTTGGAGGACGAGAGACCCAGTACTTC	CASSVGGRETQYF
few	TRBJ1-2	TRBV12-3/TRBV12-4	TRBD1	TGTGCCAGCGGCCGACAGGGGTTCCCTAATGGCTACACCTTC	CASGRQGFPNGYTF
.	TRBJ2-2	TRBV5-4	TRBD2	TGTGCCAGCAGCTTAGCGGGGGGGGCGAGGGACCGGGAGCTGTTTTTT	CASSLAGGARDRELFF
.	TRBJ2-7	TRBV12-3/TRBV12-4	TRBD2	TGTGCCAGCACCCTAGCGGCAAGCTCCTACGAGCAGTACTTC	CASTLAASSYEQYF
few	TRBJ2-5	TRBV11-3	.	TGTGCCAGCAGCCGTGGACAGCGAGGAGAGACCCAGTACTTC	CASSRGQRGETQYF
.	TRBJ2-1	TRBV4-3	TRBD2	TGCGCCAGCAGCCGGCTAGCGGGAGGGGGTTCCTACAATGAGCAGTTCTTC	CASSRLAGGGSYNEQFF
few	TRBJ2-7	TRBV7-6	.	TGTGCCAGCAGCCCCAGGCGCCTAGGAACCTACGAGCAGTACTTC	CASSPRRLGTYEQYF
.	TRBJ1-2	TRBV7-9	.	TGTGCCAGCAGCTTTTTGGACGACTTAAAGAATCATGGCTACACCTTC	CASSFLDDLKNHGYTF
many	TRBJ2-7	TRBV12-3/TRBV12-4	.	TGTGCCAGCAGTTCCCCCTCCTACGAGCAGTACTTC	CASSSPSYEQYF
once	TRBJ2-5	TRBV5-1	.	TGCGCCAGCAGCGGCTCCCCCAAGGCCCAAGAGACCCAGTACTTC	CASSGSPKAQETQYF
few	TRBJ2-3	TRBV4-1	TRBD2	TGCGCCAGCAGCCAAGAATTAGCGGGGGGGCCGACAGATACGCAGTATTTT	CASSQELAGGPTDTQYF